A single sample is the source of the 26 T cell receptor beta chains below, sequenced in a study of PD-1 blockade in classical Hodgkin lymphoma. The assay was immunoSEQ multiplex PCR, and TCRdb's table has in-frame clones only and misses some. This sample yields over 10,000 clones, of which 70% to 90% are seen a single time; 30% to 45% belongs to the top ten. Each patient experienced a relapse that followed autologous stem cell transplantation, and brentuximab vedotin exposure varied. This material consisted of peripheral blood mononuclear cells (PBMCs), taken at baseline. Receptor source: a human donor with classical Hodgkin lymphoma.

The V call is TRBV5-4, the J call TRBJ1-4; TRBD1 is a possible D gene (6 bases). Trimming took off 3 bases at V and 8 bases at J, with 17 bases between the two ends. There are 15 residues in the CDR3. Germline loops: CDR1 SGHNT, CDR2 YYREEE (reference sequence). CDR3 amino acids: CASSWGGRGQEKLFF. As DNA, the CDR3 is TGTGCCAGCAGCTGGGGGGGGCGGGGACAAGAAAAACTGTTTTTT.

V and J are TRBV10-1 and TRBJ2-3; 7 positions agree with TRBD2. There are 16 residues in the CDR3. Losses at the gene ends were 1 base for V and 2 bases for J; bases not matched to a gene: 6. Germline CDR1 reads WNHNN; CDR2 reads SYGVQD (reference sequence). The CDR3 nucleotides read TGCGCCAGCAGTGAGTATGGCGGGGGAGACACAGATACGCAGTATTTT. Protein product: CASSEYGGGDTDTQYF.

The CDR3 here is CASSLGGVSGYGYTF. The CDR3 coding sequence is TGTGCCAGCAGCTTAGGGGGGGTGAGCGGCTATGGCTACACCTTC. The rearrangement joins TRBV11-2 to TRBJ1-2; TRBD1 might be the D (5 bases). CDR3 size: 15 residues. Germline V gives CDR1 SGHAT, CDR2 FQNNGV. The ends were cut back, 1 base at V and 4 bases at J, with 13 bases in the middle.

V and J are TRBV4-1 and TRBJ2-1; D ambiguous. CDR1 and CDR2 (germline): MGHRA, YSYEKL. This CDR3 region has 12 residues. The V and J ends lost 5 bases and 10 bases respectively, with 12 bases between them. CDR3 sequence (DNA): TGCGCCAGCAGCTGGAAGAACGGCGAGCAGTTCTTC. This sequence encodes CASSWKNGEQFF.

This chain joins TRBV4-1 and TRBJ2-7, with D unresolved. V was trimmed by 3 bases and J by 0 bases, leaving 15 bases between them. The CDR3 is made up of 16 amino acids. The germline gives CDR1 MGHRA, CDR2 YSYEKL. CDR3 amino acids: CASSQLRTGNSYEQYF. The CDR3 nucleotides read TGCGCCAGCAGCCAGCTTCGGACGGGCAACTCCTACGAGCAGTACTTC.

Concerning this clone itself: The junction does not match germline at one end; this may be a read error. The V call is TRBV6-5, the J call TRBJ2-1, with 9 bases aligning to TRBD1. CDR3 length: 15 residues. CDR1 and CDR2 (germline): MNHEY, SVGAGI. DNA of the CDR3: TGTACCAGCAGTTACTCAGGACAGGGGTTCGGTGGGGAGTTCTTC. The encoded protein is CTSSYSGQGFGGEFF.

This sequence joins TRBV6-5 and TRBJ2-7; 9 bases fit TRBD2. Germline V CDR1 and CDR2: MNHEY, SVGAGI. There are 15 residues in the CDR3. V gave up 4 bases and J gave up 4 bases; unmatched junction bases: 8. Here the CDR3 reads CASSLGASGAYEQYF. CDR3 nucleotide sequence: TGTGCCAGCAGTTTGGGGGCTAGCGGGGCTTACGAGCAGTACTTC.

The chain has TRBV11-2 and TRBJ2-7; D is perhaps TRBD2 (5 bases). This CDR3 is built from 13 residues. The germline V and J ends were trimmed by 3 bases and 6 bases, with 12 bases remaining between them. Germline-derived CDR1 and CDR2 are SGHAT and FQNNGV. Here the CDR3 reads CASSFSEAREQYF. DNA of the CDR3: TGTGCCAGCAGCTTTTCGGAGGCCCGCGAGCAGTACTTC.

The chain recombines TRBV30 with TRBJ1-5; a possible D gene is TRBD1 (5 bases). Trimming took 1 base from V and 5 from J, leaving 9 bases between them. Germline V gene sequence: CDR1 GTSNPN, CDR2 SVGIG (reference sequence). This CDR3 has 13 residues. The CDR3 loop reads CAWSGGEYQPQHF. DNA for the CDR3: TGTGCCTGGAGTGGAGGGGAATATCAGCCCCAGCATTTT.

CDR3 amino acids: CASGLDSHNQPQHF. Written as DNA, the CDR3 is TGTGCTAGTGGTTTGGACAGTCACAATCAGCCCCAGCATTTT. V gene TRBV12-5 combines with J gene TRBJ1-5; D unresolved. The CDR3 contains 14 residues. V was pared by 1 base and J by 3 bases, with 7 bases between. Germline CDR1 LGHNT, CDR2 FRNRAP. The full variable domain, completed using reference TRBV12-5 and TRBJ1-5, is DARVTQTPRHKVTEMGQEVTMRCQPILGHNTVFWYRQTMMQGLELLAYFRNRAPLDDSGMPKDRFSAEMPDATLATLKIQPSEPRDSAVYFCASGLDSHNQPQHFGDGTRLSIL.

V and J are TRBV6-6 and TRBJ1-1; unclear D gene. Per germline, CDR1 MNHNY and CDR2 SVGAGI (reference sequence). V gave up 2 bases and J gave up 5 bases, with 6 bases separating them. The CDR3 totals 12 residues. CDR3 sequence reads: CASSYEGTEAFF. The CDR3 DNA reads TGTGCCAGCAGTTACGAGGGAACTGAAGCTTTCTTT.

The CDR3: CASSNTGQGPNKETQYF. The CDR3 nucleotides read TGTGCCAGCAGCAATACGGGACAGGGACCCAACAAGGAAACCCAGTACTTC. V and J are TRBV13 and TRBJ2-5; 9 bases align to TRBD1. V gave up 5 bases and J gave up 8 bases; unmatched junction bases: 18. The CDR3 has 17 residues. Germline-derived CDR1 and CDR2 are PRHDT and FYEKMQ (reference sequence).

The rearrangement joins TRBV30 to TRBJ2-3; 7 positions match TRBD2. The V gene end was trimmed by 0 bases and the J gene end by 2 bases; junction bases not matched to a gene: 14. From germline, CDR1 is GTSNPN and CDR2 SVGIG (reference sequence). This CDR3 spans 18 amino acids. CDR3 in amino acids: CAWSVQSGGNLLTDTQYF. The DNA for the CDR3 is TGTGCCTGGAGTGTACAGTCCGGGGGGAATCTACTCACAGATACGCAGTATTTT. Filled out from reference TRBV30 and TRBJ2-3, the complete variable domain reads SQTIHQWPATLVQPVGSPLSLECTVEGTSNPNLYWYRQAAGRGLQLLFYSVGIGQISSEVPQNLSASRPQDRQFILSSKKLLLSDSGFYLCAWSVQSGGNLLTDTQYFGPGTRLTVL.

The DNA of the CDR3 is TGTGCCAGCAGCTTTTTTAGCGGGGCCTACAATGAGCAGTTCTTC. This encodes CASSFFSGAYNEQFF. The chain has TRBV5-8 and TRBJ2-1; 8 nucleotides match TRBD2. The CDR3 length is 15 residues. In germline, CDR1 is SGHTS, CDR2 YDEGEE. V lost 2 bases and J lost 2; bases outside the gene matches: 3.

In this sample, this clone is medium-sized. The chain employs TRBV10-3 and TRBJ1-1; tentative D call: TRBD1 (5 bases). The CDR3 spans 14 residues. The germline V gene encodes CDR1 ENHRY and CDR2 SYGVKD. With 3 bases removed from V and 1 base from J, the gap between germline ends came to 9 bases. CDR3: CAISEPGGNTEAFF. The DNA for the CDR3 is TGTGCCATCAGTGAACCGGGGGGGAACACTGAAGCTTTCTTT.

In this sample, this clone turned up a few times. V gene TRBV9 combines with J gene TRBJ2-1; TRBD1 is a possible D gene (6 bases). CDR3 length: 12 amino acids. CDR1 SGDLS and CDR2 YYNGEE come from the germline V gene. Between the trimmed V and J ends, which lost 7 bases and 9 bases, there was a span of 14 bases. The CDR3 spells CASGQTGPEQFF. The DNA for the CDR3 is TGTGCCAGCGGACAAACAGGGCCTGAGCAGTTCTTC.

The chain links TRBV6-1 to TRBJ1-5; tentative D call: TRBD1 (5 bases). Germline assignment: CDR1 MNHNS and CDR2 SASEGT. The CDR3 extends over 12 amino acids. Trimming removed 7 bases from V and 5 bases from J, with 9 bases in between. The CDR3 DNA reads as TGTGCCAGCAAAAGGGGCGATCAGCCCCAGCATTTT. It codes for CASKRGDQPQHF.

The chain has TRBV5-4 and TRBJ1-1; D is ambiguous. Between the trimmed V and J ends, which lost 0 bases and 1 base, there was a span of 13 bases. This CDR3 comprises 16 residues. Germline V gives CDR1 SGHNT, CDR2 YYREEE (reference sequence). The CDR3 here is CASSLALAGWNTEAFF. The CDR3 DNA reads as TGTGCCAGCAGCTTGGCCCTGGCAGGCTGGAACACTGAAGCTTTCTTT.

The rearrangement uses TRBV5-1 and TRBJ1-1; D is uncertain. Germline CDR1 reads SGHRS; CDR2 reads YFSETQ. The CDR3 runs 13 residues. The germline V and J ends were trimmed by 4 bases and 3 bases, with 10 bases remaining between them. The chain's CDR3 is CASSLSGDTEAFF. The CDR3 DNA reads TGCGCCAGCAGCCTTAGTGGGGACACTGAAGCTTTCTTT.

This clone was observed a handful of times. The V and J genes are TRBV9 and TRBJ2-3; 7 bases are a match to TRBD2. V lost 4 bases and J lost 2; bases outside the gene matches: 10. Germline loops: CDR1 SGDLS, CDR2 YYNGEE. CDR3 length: 16 residues. In DNA, the CDR3 is TGTGCCAGCAGCTCCCACGGGGGGTCAGTCACAGATACGCAGTATTTT. This gives the protein CASSSHGGSVTDTQYF.

The chain carries TRBV18 and TRBJ2-6, with TRBD1 identical over 8 bases. This CDR3 contains 16 residues. Germline CDR1 reads KGHSH; CDR2 reads LQKENI. The V segment lost 3 bases and the J segment 4 bases; nucleotides outside the gene matches: 5. CDR3 nucleotides: TGTGCCAGCTCACCCGGACAGGGTTTCGGGGCCAACGTCCTGACTTTC. This encodes CASSPGQGFGANVLTF.

This rearrangement joins TRBV28 to TRBJ2-5; 11 bases map to TRBD1. The CDR3 length is 18 residues. The trim removed 1 base at V and 3 bases at J, leaving 10 bases unmatched. Germline loops: CDR1 MDHEN, CDR2 SYDVKM. The CDR3 region has the DNA TGTGCCAGCAGTTTATCGGGTTTAGGGACAGGGGGGAAAGAGACCCAGTACTTC. It specifies CASSLSGLGTGGKETQYF.

This chain uses TRBV27 with TRBJ2-2; D gene ambiguous. V lost 5 bases and J 0 bases, leaving 16 bases between the germline ends. The germline gives CDR1 MNHEY, CDR2 SMNVEV (reference sequence). The CDR3 is 17 residues long. The CDR3: CASSVRSVRPNTGELFF. CDR3 bases: TGTGCCAGCAGTGTTAGGTCCGTGAGGCCGAACACCGGGGAGCTGTTTTTT.

The chain carries TRBV2 and TRBJ1-5; TRBD1 aligns across 11 bases. The J segment lost 2 bases and the V segment lost 7 bases, leaving 4 bases of the junction unmatched. The germline V gene encodes CDR1 SNHLY and CDR2 FYNNEI. The CDR3 is made up of 15 amino acids. CDR3 in DNA: TGTGCCAGCACTCCGGGACAGGGGGGCAATCAGCCCCAGCATTTT. Its protein product is CASTPGQGGNQPQHF.

V is TRBV18 and J is TRBJ1-1, with 9 bases matching TRBD1. This CDR3 is 14 amino acids long. Germline loops: CDR1 KGHSH, CDR2 LQKENI. After removal of 6 bases from V and 6 bases from J, the junction contained 8 bases not matched to a gene. CDR3: CASSARDRAAEAFF. The CDR3 region has the DNA TGTGCCAGCTCGGCTCGGGACAGGGCGGCTGAAGCTTTCTTT.

The chain is built from TRBV9 and TRBJ2-3, with 12 bases fitting TRBD2. The J segment lost 1 base and the V segment lost 7 bases, leaving 1 base of the junction unmatched. Germline V gene sequence: CDR1 SGDLS, CDR2 YYNGEE. This CDR3 spans 14 amino acids. CDR3 coding DNA: TGTGCCAGCGCTAGCGGGGGGGGCACAGATACGCAGTATTTT. Its protein is CASASGGGTDTQYF. Full variable domain (missing parts from reference TRBV9 and TRBJ2-3): DSGVTQTPKHLITATGQRVTLRCSPRSGDLSVYWYQQSLDQGLQFLIQYYNGEERAKGNILERFSAQQFPDLHSELNLSSLELGDSALYFCASASGGGTDTQYFGPGTRLTVL.